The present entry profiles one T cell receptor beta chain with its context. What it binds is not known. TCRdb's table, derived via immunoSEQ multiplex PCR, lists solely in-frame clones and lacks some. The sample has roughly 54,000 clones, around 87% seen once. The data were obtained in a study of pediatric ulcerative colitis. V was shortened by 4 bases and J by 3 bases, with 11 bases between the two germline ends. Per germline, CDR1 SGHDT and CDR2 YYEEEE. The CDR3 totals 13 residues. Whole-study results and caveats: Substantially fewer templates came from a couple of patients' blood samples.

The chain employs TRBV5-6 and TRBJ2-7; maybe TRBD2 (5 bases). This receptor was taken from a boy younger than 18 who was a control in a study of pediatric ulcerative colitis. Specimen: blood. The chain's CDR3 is CASSPEALYEQYF. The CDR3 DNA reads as TGTGCCAGCAGCCCGGAGGCCCTCTACGAGCAGTACTTC.